Presented here are 21 T cell receptor beta chains from one specimen sequenced in a study of T cell therapy after organ transplantation. Clones were read by immunoSEQ multiplex PCR, and TCRdb kept only the in-frame ones, dropping some. The repertoire holds 20,000 or so clones, with approximately 85% as singletons. For these TCRs, the target antigens are not known. The time point denotes: 4-8 weeks after completion of therapy. Material: CD8+ T cells from blood, obtained after autologous CMV-specific T cell therapy. The receptors derive from a human patient who had received a solid organ transplant and had CMV disease. Some T cells may trace back to the graft donor.

The gene calls are TRBV4-1 and TRBJ2-3, with 8 bases matching TRBD1. Germline V gene lookup returns CDR1 MGHRA and CDR2 YSYEKL. J lost 3 bases, V lost 2 bases, and 4 bases had no gene match. The CDR3 runs to 15 residues. For the CDR3, the DNA is TGCGCCAGCAGCCAAAGTCAGGGGGCAACAGATACGCAGTATTTT. Translated: CASSQSQGATDTQYF.

In this sample, this clone turned up a few times. This sample also contains other DNA sequences that code for the same CDR3. The chain links TRBV19 to TRBJ1-5; D is uncertain. From germline, CDR1 is LNHDA and CDR2 SQIVND (reference sequence). V shed 6 bases and J shed 0 bases, with 12 bases lying between them. The CDR3 covers 15 residues. The DNA of the CDR3 is TGTGCCAGTAGCATTGGTCAACATAGCAATCAGCCCCAGCATTTT. The encoded protein is CASSIGQHSNQPQHF.

The CDR3 DNA reads TGTGCCAGCAGTCTAACAGGGGTTGTCGAGCAGTACTTC. Amino acids: CASSLTGVVEQYF. The chain carries TRBV28 and TRBJ2-7, with TRBD1 matching over 7 bases. The length of the CDR3 is 13 residues. V was clipped by 5 bases and J by 6 bases; unmatched bases: 7. Germline V gene data show CDR1 as MDHEN and CDR2 as SYDVKM.

V and J are TRBV27 and TRBJ2-1; 7 nucleotides match TRBD2. There are 17 residues in the CDR3. V dropped 7 bases and J dropped 6; count of bases not matched to a gene: 18. Germline V gene lookup returns CDR1 MNHEY and CDR2 SMNVEV (reference sequence). In DNA form, the CDR3 reads TGTGCCAGCACCCATGGGTTGCATAGCGGGCCCGGCAATGAGCAGTTCTTC. Its protein product is CASTHGLHSGPGNEQFF.

The chain has TRBV10-3 and TRBJ2-3; D possibly corresponds to TRBD1 (6 bases). CDR3 length: 13 amino acids. Germline CDR1 ENHRY, CDR2 SYGVKD. The ends were cut back, 2 bases at V and 9 bases at J, with 12 bases in the middle. The CDR3 bases are TGTGCCATCAGTGAGGAAGCAGGGGAGACGCAGTATTTT. This encodes CAISEEAGETQYF.

This rearrangement joins TRBV27 to TRBJ2-1; D assignment may be TRBD1 or TRBD2 (6 bases each). Trimming removed 5 bases at V and 3 bases at J, with 14 bases between. Germline CDR1 is MNHEY and CDR2 is SMNVEV (reference sequence). The CDR3 totals 15 residues. The CDR3 DNA reads as TGTGCCAGCAGTCCCCCCGGGGGCGGCTACAATGAGCAGTTCTTC. Protein sequence: CASSPPGGGYNEQFF.

CDR3 residues: CASSQDWRGVYGYTF. The CDR3, as DNA: TGTGCCAGCAGCCAAGATTGGCGGGGGGTCTATGGCTACACCTTC. The chain links TRBV14 to TRBJ1-2; maybe TRBD1 (5 bases). V lost 0 bases, J lost 4 bases, and 12 bases lay in between. Germline V gene sequence: CDR1 SGHDN, CDR2 FVKESK. The CDR3 has 15 residues. Variable domain in full (rest from reference TRBV14 and TRBJ1-2): EAGVTQFPSHSVIEKGQTVTLRCDPISGHDNLYWYRRVMGKEIKFLLHFVKESKQDESGMPNNRFLAERTGGTYSTLKVQPAELEDSGVYFCASSQDWRGVYGYTFGSGTRLTVV.

On this clone: A junction end diverges from the germline sequence, so it may reflect a read error. The V and J genes are TRBV5-1 and TRBJ2-7, with a weak D call TRBD2 (5 bases). The CDR3 consists of 13 residues. Germline loops: CDR1 SGHRS, CDR2 YFSETQ. Here the CDR3 reads CASSLVGVHEQYF. The CDR3 nucleotides are TGTGCCAGCAGCTTGGTCGGGGTCCACGAGCAGTACTTC.

This rearrangement joins TRBV27 to TRBJ2-7; perhaps TRBD2 as D (6 bases). The CDR3 has 12 amino acids. Looked up from germline, CDR1 is MNHEY and CDR2 is SMNVEV (reference sequence). Trimming took 6 bases from V and 3 from J, leaving 9 bases between them. The CDR3 nucleotides read TGTGCCAGCAGGGCGGGGCGCTACGAGCAGTACTTC. It codes for CASRAGRYEQYF.

The count of this clone is one. The rearrangement uses TRBV7-9 and TRBJ2-1, with TRBD1 identical over 7 bases. The CDR3 totals 15 residues. Looked up from germline, CDR1 is SEHNR and CDR2 is FQNEAQ (reference sequence). The J segment lost 5 bases and the V segment lost 3 bases, leaving 7 bases of the junction unmatched. The CDR3 DNA follows: TGTGCCAGCAGCTTGACGGGACAGATCCACAATGAGCAGTTCTTC. Translation gives CASSLTGQIHNEQFF. Together with reference TRBV7-9 and TRBJ2-1, the CDR3 gives the full variable domain: DTGVSQNPRHKITKRGQNVTFRCDPISEHNRLYWYRQTLGQGPEFLTYFQNEAQLEKSRLLSDRFSAERPKGSFSTLEIQRTEQGDSAMYLCASSLTGQIHNEQFFGPGTRLTVL.

This clone has only a few counts. The genes are TRBV7-9 and TRBJ2-5; TRBD2 agrees at 7 bases. Germline V gene lookup returns CDR1 SEHNR and CDR2 FQNEAQ (reference sequence). CDR3 length: 16 amino acids. Trimming took 0 bases from V and 7 from J; bases not matched to a gene: 11. The CDR3 is CASSLAGVGGMGTQYF. CDR3 in DNA: TGTGCCAGCAGCTTAGCTGGTGTCGGGGGGATGGGGACCCAGTACTTC.

This chain uses TRBV7-6 with TRBJ1-5; D perhaps matches TRBD1 (5 bases). The V gene's germline CDR1 is SGHVS and CDR2 FNYEAQ. This CDR3 is 15 amino acids long. With 5 bases removed from V and 3 bases from J, the gap between germline ends came to 14 bases. CDR3 loop: CASSLKRGINQPQHF. Written as DNA, the CDR3 is TGTGCCAGCAGCCTGAAACGGGGGATCAATCAGCCCCAGCATTTT.

This clone was detected only a few times. The chain's CDR3 is CASRDLGEAFF. DNA for the CDR3: TGTGCCAGCAGGGACCTGGGAGAAGCTTTCTTT. V gene TRBV2 combines with J gene TRBJ1-1; no definite D call. Trimming took off 6 bases at V and 8 bases at J, with 10 bases between the two ends. CDR3 length: 11 residues. Per the germline V gene, CDR1 is SNHLY and CDR2 is FYNNEI.

The rearrangement joins TRBV6-1 to TRBJ2-7; 8 positions match TRBD2. CDR3 size: 15 residues. Germline lookup yields CDR1 MNHNS and CDR2 SASEGT. J gave up 5 bases and V 6 bases, and 12 bases lay outside the gene matches. CDR3 residues: CASSVSSGRGDEQYF. In nucleotides, the CDR3 is TGTGCCAGCAGCGTTTCTAGCGGGCGGGGTGACGAGCAGTACTTC.

The chain employs TRBV2 and TRBJ2-7, with 9 bases aligning to TRBD1. V lost 0 bases to trimming and J lost 4 bases; unmatched junction nucleotides: 7. This CDR3 is built from 16 residues. CDR1 is SNHLY, CDR2 FYNNEI, per germline. Written as DNA, the CDR3 is TGTGCCAGCAGTGAAGCGCAGGGGACAGGGCGATACGAGCAGTACTTC. Its translation is CASSEAQGTGRYEQYF.

This chain uses TRBV14 with TRBJ2-7; D is unclear. CDR3 length: 15 residues. Trimming removed 2 bases at V and 2 bases at J, with 13 bases between. The germline V gene has CDR1 SGHDN and CDR2 FVKESK. In nucleotides, the CDR3 is TGTGCCAGCAGCCAACTACAGAAAGCCCCCTACGAGCAGTACTTC. Protein: CASSQLQKAPYEQYF. Full variable domain (outside the CDR3, taken from reference TRBV14 and TRBJ2-7): EAGVTQFPSHSVIEKGQTVTLRCDPISGHDNLYWYRRVMGKEIKFLLHFVKESKQDESGMPNNRFLAERTGGTYSTLKVQPAELEDSGVYFCASSQLQKAPYEQYFGPGTRLTVT.

The chain has TRBV4-2 and TRBJ2-2, with 8 positions matching TRBD1. Germline CDR1 and CDR2: LGHNA and YNFKEQ. With V trimmed by 0 bases and J by 2 bases, 2 bases remained unmatched. This CDR3 has 16 amino acids. The CDR3 protein is CASSQDGQGNTGELFF. The CDR3 DNA reads TGTGCCAGCAGCCAAGATGGACAGGGAAACACCGGGGAGCTGTTTTTT.

In this sample, this clone turned up once. J is TRBJ2-1 and V is TRBV2; 7 bases agree with TRBD1. The J segment lost 4 bases and the V segment lost 8 bases, leaving 8 bases of the junction unmatched. The CDR3 consists of 14 residues. The germline V gene has CDR1 SNHLY and CDR2 FYNNEI. In DNA form, the CDR3 reads TGTGCCAGCGTGAGCGGCAGGGGGTACAATGAGCAGTTCTTC. It encodes CASVSGRGYNEQFF.

V and J are TRBV7-9 and TRBJ2-7; 8 positions match TRBD2. The CDR3 length is 13 residues. J was trimmed by 0 bases and V by 11 bases; bases with no gene match: 6. Germline values: CDR1 SEHNR, CDR2 FQNEAQ (reference sequence). Here the CDR3 DNA reads TGTGCCGGGGGGAGCGGGAGCTCCTACGAGCAGTACTTC. Translated, it gives CAGGSGSSYEQYF.

This rearrangement joins TRBV18 to TRBJ2-4, with D uncertain. This CDR3 has 18 residues. V was trimmed by 1 base and J by 0 bases, leaving 16 bases between them. The germline CDR1 and CDR2 sequences are KGHSH and LQKENI. The CDR3 spells CASSPRTFDELAKNIQYF. In DNA form, the CDR3 reads TGTGCCAGCTCACCACGTACCTTTGACGAGCTAGCCAAAAACATTCAGTACTTC.

This clone was counted between two and nine times. The CDR3 bases are TGTGCCAGCAGCAAAAGCCCCCAGCATTTT. It is translated as CASSKSPQHF. The chain joins TRBV21-1 to TRBJ1-5. TRBV21-1 is a pseudogene. The CDR3 sequence is 10 residues long.